These T cell receptor beta chains were read from a single sample in a study of cytomegalovirus exposure and HLA in healthy donors. The data were produced by immunoSEQ multiplex PCR, yet TCRdb's version contains in-frame clones alone and is incomplete. This sample carries some 130,000 clones, 81% of them seen once, and the ten largest clones take about 0.71%. The sequenced sample consisted of PBMCs. These receptors came from a man younger than 30 in good health and CMV-seronegative. The CDR3 runs from the conserved cysteine through the conserved F or W. The D gene is left open where the match is weak. Some rows mark clone size as missing; the rest say once, few, many or name a class of expanded clone.

TRBJ2-5 TRBD1 TRBV28 - CASSLGDRVAETQYF TGTGCCAGCAGTTTAGGAGACAGGGTGGCAGAGACCCAGTACTTC
TRBJ2-7 - TRBV4-3 - CASSWGRGGSSYEQYF TGCGCCAGCAGCTGGGGGCGCGGCGGGAGCTCCTACGAGCAGTACTTC
TRBJ1-1 - TRBV4-3 - CASSTRGSGGYRGTEAFF TGCGCCAGCAGCACAAGGGGCTCGGGGGGCTATAGGGGCACTGAAGCTTTCTTT
TRBJ1-1 - TRBV19 - CASSPLGGEAFF TGTGCCAGTAGTCCCCTAGGGGGTGAAGCTTTCTTT
TRBJ1-5 - TRBV19 - CASLPHKRENQPQHF TGTGCCAGCCTCCCTCATAAGAGGGAAAATCAGCCCCAGCATTTT
TRBJ1-6 TRBD1 TRBV10-1 - CASESPGQGLWDSPLHF TGCGCCAGCGAGAGTCCCGGACAGGGGTTATGGGATTCACCCCTCCACTTT
TRBJ1-1 - TRBV19 - CASRGAQTRNTEAFF TGTGCCAGTAGGGGGGCGCAGACCCGGAACACTGAAGCTTTCTTT
TRBJ1-3 TRBD1 TRBV18 - CASSPMSSTGVSGNTIYF TGTGCCAGCTCACCTATGTCCTCGACAGGGGTCTCTGGAAACACCATATATTTT
TRBJ2-1 TRBD2 TRBV28 - CASSFPSGGAHQQFF TGTGCCAGCAGTTTCCCTAGCGGGGGGGCCCATCAGCAGTTCTTC
TRBJ1-1 - TRBV6-4 - CASSAKTGAGTEAFF TGTGCCAGCAGTGCAAAGACAGGAGCCGGCACTGAAGCTTTCTTT
TRBJ2-7 TRBD1 TRBV9 few CASSRDSSPRGSYEQYF TGTGCCAGCTCCCGGGACAGCTCCCCGAGGGGCTCCTACGAGCAGTACTTC
TRBJ2-2 - TRBV5-4 - CASSLAGSGGELFF TGTGCCAGCAGCTTGGCGGGGTCAGGAGGGGAGCTGTTTTTT
TRBJ1-5 - TRBV25-1 - CASSESEGYEGGNQPQHF TGTGCCAGCAGTGAGTCCGAAGGCTACGAGGGCGGCAATCAGCCCCAGCATTTT
TRBJ1-1 - TRBV7-8 - CASSSPNGGMNTEAFF TGTGCCAGCAGCTCCCCAAATGGGGGGATGAACACTGAAGCTTTCTTT
TRBJ1-1 - TRBV19 few CASSGRTTMNTEAFF TGTGCCAGTAGTGGCCGGACAACGATGAACACTGAAGCTTTCTTT
TRBJ2-7 TRBD1 TRBV6-5 - CASSYHKTGNEQYF TGTGCCAGCAGTTACCACAAGACAGGGAACGAGCAGTACTTC
TRBJ2-1 TRBD2 TRBV5-6 - CASSLYSGGYNEQFF TGTGCCAGCAGCTTATATAGCGGGGGGTACAATGAGCAGTTCTTC
TRBJ2-1 TRBD2 TRBV7-9 - CASSRAGGGNEQFF TGTGCCAGCAGCCGAGCGGGGGGGGGCAATGAGCAGTTCTTC
TRBJ2-7 - TRBV6-6 - CASGQGSYYEQYF TGTGCCAGCGGGCAGGGTAGCTATTACGAGCAGTACTTC
TRBJ2-1 TRBD2 TRBV28 - CASSVEGRGNEQFF TGTGCCAGCAGCGTAGAAGGGAGGGGCAATGAGCAGTTCTTC
TRBJ2-5 - TRBV9 once CASSLGVDQETQYF TGTGCCAGCAGCCTAGGCGTGGACCAAGAGACCCAGTACTTC
TRBJ1-5 - TRBV6-5 - CASSYGQNQPQHF TGTGCCAGCAGTTACGGACAGAATCAGCCCCAGCATTTT
TRBJ2-2 TRBD1 TRBV30 - CAWSFRRTGRIRNTGELFF TGTGCCTGGAGTTTTCGGAGGACAGGAAGGATTCGGAACACCGGGGAGCTGTTTTTT
TRBJ1-1 - TRBV7-8 few CASSLQENTEAFF TGTGCCAGCAGCTTACAGGAGAACACTGAAGCTTTCTTT
TRBJ1-2 - TRBV4-3 - CASSRAREGDYGYTF TGCGCCAGCAGCCGGGCAAGGGAGGGAGACTATGGCTACACCTTC
TRBJ1-2 TRBD1 TRBV14 - CASSWGQGLRSFYGYTF TGTGCCAGCAGTTGGGGACAGGGGCTGCGGTCTTTCTATGGCTACACCTTC
TRBJ1-4 - TRBV28 - CASSFLSVEKLFF TGTGCCAGCAGTTTTTTGTCTGTTGAAAAACTGTTTTTT
TRBJ2-2 - TRBV4-1 - CASSQDPGGGGGELFF TGCGCCAGCAGCCAAGACCCCGGGGGCGGGGGCGGGGAGCTGTTTTTT
TRBJ2-5 - TRBV30 - CAWSVLETQYF TGTGCCTGGAGTGTACTAGAGACCCAGTACTTC
TRBJ2-7 - TRBV2 - CASSPLNEQYF TGTGCCAGCAGTCCCTTAAACGAGCAGTACTTC
TRBJ2-7 - TRBV11-2 few CASSPHGGPYEQYF TGTGCCAGCAGCCCCCACGGGGGGCCATACGAGCAGTACTTC
TRBJ2-3 - TRBV6-4 few CASSPSTGADTQYF TGTGCCAGCAGTCCCTCAACCGGGGCAGATACGCAGTATTTT
TRBJ2-5 - TRBV5-1 - CASSLSTGDQETQYF TGCGCCAGCAGCCTCTCCACCGGGGACCAAGAGACCCAGTACTTC
TRBJ2-1 - TRBV4-1 - CASSQDGNSYNEQFF TGCGCCAGCAGCCAGGACGGGAACTCCTACAATGAGCAGTTCTTC
TRBJ1-1 TRBD1 TRBV18 - CASSRTGGMNTEAFF TGTGCCAGCTCACGGACAGGGGGAATGAACACTGAAGCTTTCTTT
TRBJ2-5 TRBD1 TRBV5-6 - CASSLGQGMGETQYF TGTGCCAGCAGCTTGGGACAGGGGATGGGAGAGACCCAGTACTTC
TRBJ2-7 TRBD1 TRBV19 - CASSAQGQNYEQYF TGTGCCAGTAGCGCCCAGGGACAGAACTACGAGCAGTACTTC
TRBJ2-5 TRBD1 TRBV28 - CASSFKGQRIQETQYF TGTGCCAGCAGTTTTAAGGGACAGAGGATTCAAGAGACCCAGTACTTC